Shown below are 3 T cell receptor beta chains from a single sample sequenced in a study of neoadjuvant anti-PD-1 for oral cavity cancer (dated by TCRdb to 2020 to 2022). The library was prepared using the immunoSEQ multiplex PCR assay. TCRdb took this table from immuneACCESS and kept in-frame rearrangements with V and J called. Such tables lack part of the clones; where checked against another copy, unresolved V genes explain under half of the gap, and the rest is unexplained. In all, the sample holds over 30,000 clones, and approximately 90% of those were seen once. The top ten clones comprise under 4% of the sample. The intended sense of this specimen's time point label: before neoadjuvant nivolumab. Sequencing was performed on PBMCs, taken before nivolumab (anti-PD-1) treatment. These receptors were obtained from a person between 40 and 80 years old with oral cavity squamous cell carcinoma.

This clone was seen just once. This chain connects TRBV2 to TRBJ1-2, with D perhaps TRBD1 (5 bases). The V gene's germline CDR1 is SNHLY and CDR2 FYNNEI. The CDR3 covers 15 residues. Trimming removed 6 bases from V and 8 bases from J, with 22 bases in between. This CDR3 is CASRRVRTSQEGYTF. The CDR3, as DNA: TGTGCCAGCAGACGAGTAAGGACATCACAGGAAGGCTACACCTTC.

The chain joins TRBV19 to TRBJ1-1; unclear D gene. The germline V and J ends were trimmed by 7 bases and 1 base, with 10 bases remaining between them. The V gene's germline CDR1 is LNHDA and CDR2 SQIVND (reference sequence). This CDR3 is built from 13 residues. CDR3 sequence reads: CASKRVGNTEAFF. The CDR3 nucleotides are TGTGCCAGTAAGAGGGTCGGGAACACTGAAGCTTTCTTT.

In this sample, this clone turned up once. CDR3 sequence: CATSRGGSVSDYGYTF. In DNA, the CDR3 is TGTGCCACCAGCAGAGGAGGTTCCGTAAGTGACTATGGCTACACCTTC. V usage is TRBV15 and J usage is TRBJ1-2; D call uncertain. Between the trimmed V and J ends, which lost 1 base and 3 bases, there was a span of 15 bases. Germline V CDR1 and CDR2: LNHNV, YYDKDF (reference sequence). This CDR3 has 16 residues.